What follows are 5 T cell receptor beta chains derived from one specimen sequenced in a study of OX40 agonist ivuxolimab in advanced cancers. TCRdb's table, derived via immunoSEQ multiplex PCR, lists solely in-frame clones and lacks some. Among tens of thousands of clones listed, more than 70% were seen once. The sample consisted of CD4+ or CD8+ T cells sorted from blood, taken in a trial of the OX40 agonist ivuxolimab. The receptors here all came from an adult with an advanced solid tumor such as melanoma, head and neck, liver or kidney cancer.

V usage is TRBV5-8 and J usage is TRBJ2-3; D is possibly TRBD2 (5 bases). Trimming removed 1 base at V and 2 bases at J, with 8 bases between. CDR3 size: 14 residues. Germline V gene lookup returns CDR1 SGHTS and CDR2 YDEGEE. CDR3 sequence (DNA): TGTGCCAGCAGCTTGAGAGGGATCACAGATACGCAGTATTTT. Residues: CASSLRGITDTQYF.

The rearrangement links TRBV5-1 to TRBJ1-6; TRBD1 might be the D (5 bases). Looked up from germline, CDR1 is SGHRS and CDR2 is YFSETQ. The V and J ends lost 1 base and 8 bases respectively, with 19 bases between them. This CDR3 has 17 amino acids. In DNA, the CDR3 is TGCGCCAGCAGCTTGTATAGGGGCGGGGCACGAGATTCACCCCTCCACTTT. Its translation is CASSLYRGGARDSPLHF.

The chain recombines TRBV6-1 with TRBJ1-1; no clear D gene. CDR3 size: 16 residues. Looked up from germline, CDR1 is MNHNS and CDR2 is SASEGT. Between the trimmed V and J ends, which lost 3 bases and 1 base, there was a span of 15 bases. This CDR3 reads CASSDSRVRKNTEAFF. CDR3 coding DNA: TGTGCCAGCAGTGATTCCCGGGTGCGGAAGAACACTGAAGCTTTCTTT.

The rearrangement links TRBV10-3 to TRBJ2-2; D remains ambiguous. The germline gives CDR1 ENHRY, CDR2 SYGVKD. Deletions cut 4 bases from V and 4 bases from J, with 4 bases between. The CDR3 has 12 amino acids. The CDR3 DNA sequence: TGTGCCATCAGTGTGGGCACCGGGGAGCTGTTTTTT. Protein: CAISVGTGELFF.

J is TRBJ2-3 and V is TRBV9; D may be TRBD1 (6 bases). The V gene lost 0 bases and the J gene lost 5 bases, with 22 bases spanning the gap. This CDR3 is built from 18 residues. The V gene's germline CDR1 is SGDLS and CDR2 YYNGEE. The CDR3 DNA reads TGTGCCAGCAGCGTAGATCTCCGAGTCAGGGGATCAGGAGATACGCAGTATTTT. This encodes CASSVDLRVRGSGDTQYF. The full variable domain, in which reference TRBV9 and TRBJ2-3 provide the parts outside the CDR3, is DSGVTQTPKHLITATGQRVTLRCSPRSGDLSVYWYQQSLDQGLQFLIQYYNGEERAKGNILERFSAQQFPDLHSELNLSSLELGDSALYFCASSVDLRVRGSGDTQYFGPGTRLTVL.